The 28 T cell receptor beta chains reported below all come from one sample, sequenced in a study of control samples from healthy donors and cancer patients. Data came from immunoSEQ multiplex PCR; TCRdb stores just in-frame clones and leaves some out. The sample contains 70,000 or so clones, 84% of which appear only once. The sample was blood. These receptors originate from a man over 45 in good health.

This chain uses TRBV27 with TRBJ2-5; 9 nucleotides line up with TRBD2. Germline CDR1 is MNHEY and CDR2 is SMNVEV (reference sequence). The CDR3 is made up of 17 amino acids. V lost 2 bases and J lost 3; bases outside the gene matches: 10. CDR3 bases: TGTGCCAGCAGTTTACTCGGGGTAGCGGGGGCGGAAGAGACCCAGTACTTC. This gives the protein CASSLLGVAGAEETQYF.

This chain uses TRBV6-5 with TRBJ2-1, with a weak D call TRBD2 (5 bases). Trimming pared 2 bases from V and 4 bases from J, leaving 12 bases between. CDR1 MNHEY and CDR2 SVGAGI come from the germline V gene. The length of the CDR3 is 15 residues. The CDR3 reads CASSYTRPRYNEQFF. For the CDR3, the DNA is TGTGCCAGCAGTTACACTAGACCTAGATACAATGAGCAGTTCTTC.

The CDR3 region has the DNA TGTGCCAGCAGTTTATTTGGGAAGGTCTATGGCTACACCTTC. This sequence encodes CASSLFGKVYGYTF. This sequence joins TRBV28 and TRBJ1-2; D call uncertain. Germline V gene sequence: CDR1 MDHEN, CDR2 SYDVKM. V shed 1 base and J shed 4 bases, with 10 bases lying between them. CDR3 length: 14 amino acids.

This chain uses TRBV4-2 with TRBJ2-3, with 11 bases lining up with TRBD2. V was pared by 1 base and J by 5 bases, with 8 bases of the junction left unmatched. This CDR3 is 17 amino acids long. Germline V gene sequence: CDR1 LGHNA, CDR2 YNFKEQ. The CDR3 loop is CASSQVAGGLVGDTQYF. As DNA, the CDR3 is TGTGCCAGCAGCCAAGTAGCGGGGGGGCTTGTTGGAGATACGCAGTATTTT.

This chain links TRBV28 with TRBJ1-2, with 8 bases matching TRBD1. The length of the CDR3 is 14 residues. After removal of 3 bases from V and 4 bases from J, the junction contained 4 bases not matched to a gene. Germline values: CDR1 MDHEN, CDR2 SYDVKM. The CDR3 loop is CASSLGGTGYGYTF. For the CDR3, the DNA is TGTGCCAGCAGTTTGGGCGGGACAGGCTATGGCTACACCTTC.

The V and J genes are TRBV27 and TRBJ1-6; no firm D call. In germline, CDR1 is MNHEY, CDR2 SMNVEV (reference sequence). The CDR3 contains 13 residues. Trimming removed 3 bases at V and 7 bases at J, with 7 bases between. This chain's CDR3 is CASSFNRNSPLHF. In DNA, the CDR3 is TGTGCCAGCAGTTTCAACCGCAATTCACCCCTCCACTTT.

The chain is built from TRBV6-1 and TRBJ1-2, with 7 bases fitting TRBD1. CDR1 is MNHNS, CDR2 SASEGT, per germline. Germline trimming cut 4 bases from V and 7 bases from J; bases unmatched to any gene: 15. This CDR3 contains 16 residues. The CDR3 reads CASSATLQQGSGGYTF. The CDR3 bases are TGTGCCAGCAGTGCGACGCTTCAACAGGGGTCCGGTGGCTACACCTTC.

The chain has TRBV29-1 and TRBJ2-1; D gene uncertain. The germline gives CDR1 SQVTM, CDR2 ANQGSEA. Trimming removed 5 bases at V and 0 bases at J, with 8 bases between. This CDR3 region has 13 residues. In nucleotides, the CDR3 is TGCAGCGTTAAAGGGAACTCCTACAATGAGCAGTTCTTC. This codes for CSVKGNSYNEQFF.

This clone has only one observation. The chain has TRBV28 and TRBJ1-2; tentative D call: TRBD1 (6 bases). CDR1 and CDR2 from the germline V gene are MDHEN and SYDVKM. V gave up 5 bases and J gave up 2 bases, with 15 bases separating them. The CDR3 is made up of 15 amino acids. The CDR3 DNA reads TGTGCCAGCAGTCCCGGACAGAATAGGAACTATGGCTACACCTTC. It encodes CASSPGQNRNYGYTF.

The chain links TRBV7-2 to TRBJ1-6; the match to TRBD1 covers 9 bases. CDR1 SGHTA and CDR2 FQGNSA come from the germline V gene. J lost 9 bases, V lost 5 bases, and 8 bases had no gene match. The CDR3 loop spans 15 amino acids. The CDR3 coding sequence is TGTGCCAGCAGCAACACCGGGACAGGGTTTTCACCCCTCCACTTT. This codes for CASSNTGTGFSPLHF. Based on the CDR3 plus reference TRBV7-2 and TRBJ1-6, the full variable domain is GAGVSQSPSNKVTEKGKDVELRCDPISGHTALYWYRQSLGQGLEFLIYFQGNSAPDKSGLPSDRFSAERTGGSVSTLTIQRTQQEDSAVYLCASSNTGTGFSPLHFGNGTRLTVT.

V is TRBV19 and J is TRBJ1-2; D perhaps matches TRBD1 (6 bases). V was clipped by 5 bases and J by 1 base, with 14 bases between them. Per germline, CDR1 LNHDA and CDR2 SQIVND (reference sequence). This CDR3 region has 15 residues. This chain's CDR3 is CASSSGTTINYGYTF. CDR3 nucleotides: TGTGCCAGTAGTTCGGGGACAACTATTAACTATGGCTACACCTTC.

This chain uses TRBV21-1 with TRBJ1-1; the D segment call TRBD1 is taken from the table without a DNA check. TRBV21-1 has pseudogene status. The length of the CDR3 is 14 residues. The CDR3 bases are TGTGCCAGCAGCGGTCGTACAGGGGACACTGAAGCTTTCTTT. Its protein is CASSGRTGDTEAFF.

CDR3 coding DNA: TGTGCCACCAGCCGAGGACTAGCGGGAAGCACAGATACGCAGTATTTT. This gives the protein CATSRGLAGSTDTQYF. V is TRBV24-1 and J is TRBJ2-3; TRBD2 agrees at 12 bases. V was pared by 7 bases and J by 0 bases, with 4 bases of the junction left unmatched. This CDR3 spans 16 amino acids. Germline V gene lookup returns CDR1 KGHDR and CDR2 SFDVKD.

In DNA, the CDR3 is TGTGCCAGCAGTTTTGTACAGGGTAGGGGGAAAGAGACCCAGTACTTC. Residues: CASSFVQGRGKETQYF. The chain links TRBV28 to TRBJ2-5, with a tentative D call TRBD1 (6 bases). V dropped 3 bases and J dropped 3 bases, with 17 bases sitting between them. The CDR3 totals 16 residues. CDR1 and CDR2 from the germline V gene are MDHEN and SYDVKM.

The chain joins TRBV28 to TRBJ2-5, with D perhaps matching TRBD1 (5 bases). This CDR3 region has 14 residues. The germline CDR1 and CDR2 sequences are MDHEN and SYDVKM. Trimming shortened V by 1 base and J by 4 bases, and 10 bases separated the two germline ends. CDR3: CASSLSDRRETQYF. In DNA, the CDR3 is TGTGCCAGCAGTTTATCCGACAGAAGAGAGACCCAGTACTTC.

The J gene is TRBJ2-7, the V gene TRBV27; D is unclear. CDR3 size: 13 residues. Trimming pared 6 bases from V and 3 bases from J, leaving 12 bases between. Germline CDR1 reads MNHEY; CDR2 reads SMNVEV (reference sequence). CDR3 residues: CASRMDGNYEQYF. The CDR3 bases are TGTGCCAGCAGAATGGACGGAAACTACGAGCAGTACTTC.

This clone was seen once. This chain links TRBV7-9 with TRBJ2-7; D not certain. Trimming left V 7 bases short and J 2 bases short, with 15 bases between. CDR1 and CDR2 (germline): SEHNR, FQNEAQ (reference sequence). The CDR3 length is 14 residues. The CDR3 protein is CASNSNGATYEQYF. The CDR3 coding sequence is TGTGCCAGCAACTCGAACGGCGCAACCTACGAGCAGTACTTC. The full variable domain, rest sourced from reference TRBV7-9 and TRBJ2-7, is DTGVSQNPRHKITKRGQNVTFRCDPISEHNRLYWYRQTLGQGPEFLTYFQNEAQLEKSRLLSDRFSAERPKGSFSTLEIQRTEQGDSAMYLCASNSNGATYEQYFGPGTRLTVT.

The rearrangement joins TRBV3-1 (or the pseudogene TRBV3-2) to TRBJ1-4, with D possibly being TRBD1 (6 bases). The V and J ends lost 3 bases and 5 bases respectively, with 13 bases between them. Germline values: CDR1 LGHDT, CDR2 YNNKEL (reference sequence). The CDR3 covers 15 residues. The CDR3 sequence: CASSQFRGRNEKLFF. For the CDR3, the DNA is TGTGCCAGCAGCCAGTTCAGGGGACGGAATGAAAAACTGTTTTTT.

This rearrangement joins TRBV6-5 to TRBJ2-3; D might be TRBD1 (7 bases). The CDR3 is 15 amino acids. Germline loops: CDR1 MNHEY, CDR2 SVGAGI. V lost 2 bases and J 3 bases, leaving 12 bases between the germline ends. The CDR3 DNA sequence: TGTGCCAGCAGTTACATGCAGGGGGGTACAGATACGCAGTATTTT. Protein: CASSYMQGGTDTQYF.

This clone was found once. V is TRBV11-3 and J is TRBJ1-5; D remains ambiguous. V lost 1 base, J lost 0 bases, and 4 bases lay in between. The CDR3 runs to 14 residues. CDR1 and CDR2 (germline): SGHNT, YENEEA. CDR3 sequence: CASSLGDSNQPQHF. In DNA form, the CDR3 reads TGTGCCAGCAGCTTAGGGGATAGCAATCAGCCCCAGCATTTT.

J is TRBJ2-6 and V is TRBV21-1. TRBV21-1 is a documented pseudogene. CDR3 size: 15 residues. In DNA, the CDR3 is TGTGCCAGCAGCAAAGACGCCTCTGGGGCCAACGTCCTGACTTTC. Protein sequence: CASSKDASGANVLTF.

The chain is built from TRBV28 and TRBJ1-2; 10 bases are shared with TRBD1. The V segment lost 5 bases and the J segment 2 bases; nucleotides outside the gene matches: 8. Looked up from germline, CDR1 is MDHEN and CDR2 is SYDVKM. This CDR3 has 16 amino acids. CDR3 sequence: CASSPSGTGDNYGYTF. CDR3 in DNA: TGTGCCAGCAGTCCCTCCGGGACAGGGGACAACTATGGCTACACCTTC.

The rearrangement joins TRBV25-1 to TRBJ2-3; weak D call: TRBD1 (5 bases). The V end lost 6 bases, the J end lost 2 bases, and 12 bases lay between the germline ends. CDR3 length equals 14 residues. Germline CDR1 MGHDK, CDR2 SYGVNS. CDR3 nucleotides: TGTGCCAGCAGCTGGACAACTTACACAGATACGCAGTATTTT. Translating it yields CASSWTTYTDTQYF.

The V call is TRBV6-6, the J call TRBJ2-5; D call uncertain. The germline V gene has CDR1 MNHNY and CDR2 SVGAGI (reference sequence). This CDR3 spans 11 amino acids. Between the trimmed V and J ends, which lost 5 bases and 5 bases, there was a span of 6 bases. Written as DNA, the CDR3 is TGTGCCAGCAGTGCATGGGAGACCCAGTACTTC. Its translation is CASSAWETQYF.

V is TRBV11-1 and J is TRBJ2-3; D may correspond to TRBD1 or TRBD2 (5 bases each). This CDR3 spans 16 amino acids. In germline, CDR1 is SGHAT, CDR2 FQDESV (reference sequence). V lost 2 bases and J lost 2, with 14 bases in between. This chain's CDR3 is CASSLLWGPYTDTQYF. The CDR3 DNA sequence: TGTGCCAGCAGCTTATTGTGGGGACCGTACACAGATACGCAGTATTTT.

V usage is TRBV4-3 and J usage is TRBJ2-1; weak D call: TRBD1 (6 bases). The V gene lost 0 bases and the J gene lost 13 bases, with 10 bases spanning the gap. The CDR3 has 12 residues. Germline lookup yields CDR1 LGHNA and CDR2 YSLEER. The CDR3 DNA reads TGCGCCAGCAGCCAAGAGGGGGCCGCTCAGTTCTTC. Protein sequence: CASSQEGAAQFF.

V gene TRBV10-3 combines with J gene TRBJ1-2, with a weak D call TRBD1 (6 bases). Germline CDR1 reads ENHRY; CDR2 reads SYGVKD. There are 12 residues in the CDR3. Trimming took 11 bases from V and 8 from J, leaving 18 bases between them. CDR3 sequence reads: CASRGGGEGYTF. Written as DNA, the CDR3 is TGTGCCTCCAGAGGGGGAGGAGAGGGCTACACCTTC.

The gene calls are TRBV7-9 and TRBJ2-6; D remains unclear. This CDR3 is 15 amino acids long. Trimming took 2 bases from V and 2 from J, leaving 7 bases between them. Germline V gene data show CDR1 as SEHNR and CDR2 as FQNEAQ (reference sequence). CDR3 DNA: TGTGCCAGCAGCTTATACCAGGCTGGGGCCAACGTCCTGACTTTC. Translating gives CASSLYQAGANVLTF.